This T cell receptor beta chain is drawn from a study of T cell responses to AZD1222 COVID-19 vaccine. Findings and caveats of the study: After two AZD1222 doses, spike-specific TCR breadth and depth rose versus day 0. Repertoire sampling happened only post peak T cell response.

V shed 1 base and J 5 bases; nucleotides not matched to a gene: 6. In germline, CDR1 is LGHNA, CDR2 YNFKEQ. This CDR3 contains 15 residues. Comment on this clone: Its antigen is as yet unknown.

Using immunoSEQ multiplex PCR, the repertoire was profiled, and TCRdb retains in-frame clones only, with some absent. The sample lists fewer than 200,000 clones, approximately 88% occurring once. Sequencing was performed on peripheral blood, taken 28 days after the second AZD1222 dose. The V and J genes are TRBV4-2 and TRBJ2-5; 8 nucleotides agree with TRBD2. This clonotype was obtained from an adult who received the AZD1222 COVID-19 vaccine. The CDR3 DNA is TGTGCCAGCAGCCAAGCCTCACTAGCGGCGGAGACCCAGTACTTC. Translated, it gives CASSQASLAAETQYF.